A single sample gave rise to the 8 T cell receptor beta chains below, sequenced in a study of technical replicates of blood from a few donors. Some clones are missing from TCRdb's copy, which holds only in-frame ones; the method was immunoSEQ multiplex PCR. The sample has about 75,000 clones; roughly 93% are singletons. The sequencing sample was made of T cells isolated from PBMCs. The origin of the receptors is a human donor in good health.

The rearrangement links TRBV6-1 to TRBJ1-1; 7 positions agree with TRBD1. Losses at the gene ends were 4 bases for V and 5 bases for J; bases not matched to a gene: 16. CDR3 length equals 17 residues. Germline CDR1 MNHNS, CDR2 SASEGT. The CDR3 DNA reads TGTGCCAGCAGTGCGTCGACAGGGTCCCACCGGGCAACTGAAGCTTTCTTT. Its translation: CASSASTGSHRATEAFF.

The V call is TRBV4-2, the J call TRBJ1-4, with D tentatively TRBD1 (6 bases). CDR3 length equals 15 residues. The germline V and J ends were trimmed by 4 bases and 3 bases, with 12 bases remaining between them. Germline CDR1 reads LGHNA; CDR2 reads YNFKEQ. This CDR3 reads CASSPLSGANEKLFF. The DNA of the CDR3 is TGTGCCAGCAGCCCCCTATCAGGGGCTAATGAAAAACTGTTTTTT.

This sequence joins TRBV9 and TRBJ2-2; the match to TRBD2 covers 9 bases. Trimming cost V 3 bases and J 6 bases; bases outside gene matches: 9. The CDR3 has 16 amino acids. Germline CDR1 and CDR2: SGDLS and YYNGEE. The CDR3 loop reads CASSGPSGIKSGELFF. The CDR3 DNA is TGTGCCAGCAGCGGCCCTAGCGGGATAAAGTCCGGGGAGCTGTTTTTT.

This chain joins TRBV28 and TRBJ2-7; 10 bases line up with TRBD2. The V gene end was trimmed by 9 bases and the J gene end by 4 bases; junction bases not matched to a gene: 9. In germline, CDR1 is MDHEN, CDR2 SYDVKM. This CDR3 has 14 residues. The CDR3 region is CASRKAGGPYEQYF. The CDR3 nucleotides read TGTGCCAGTCGAAAAGCGGGAGGGCCATACGAGCAGTACTTC.

The chain employs TRBV19 and TRBJ2-7; 10 positions agree with TRBD1. Germline V gene lookup returns CDR1 LNHDA and CDR2 SQIVND (reference sequence). Trimming took 7 bases from V and 2 from J; bases not matched to a gene: 5. The CDR3 loop spans 14 amino acids. This CDR3 is CASKPGQGPYEQYF. CDR3 in DNA: TGTGCCAGTAAACCGGGACAGGGGCCCTACGAGCAGTACTTC.

The chain employs TRBV29-1 and TRBJ2-6; D remains unclear. Trimming left V 6 bases short and J 2 bases short, with 5 bases between. The CDR3 runs to 12 residues. Germline values: CDR1 SQVTM, CDR2 ANQGSEA. CDR3 in amino acids: CSVQAGANVLTF. CDR3 nucleotide sequence: TGCAGCGTACAAGCTGGGGCCAACGTCCTGACTTTC.

Only a few counts were recorded for this clone. The chain couples TRBV28 to TRBJ1-1; D not resolved. V shed 2 bases and J shed 4 bases, with 8 bases lying between them. Germline V gene data show CDR1 as MDHEN and CDR2 as SYDVKM. This CDR3 comprises 13 residues. The CDR3, as DNA: TGTGCCAGCAGTTTAAATCCGAGCACTGAAGCTTTCTTT. This translates into CASSLNPSTEAFF.

The chain carries TRBV18 and TRBJ2-5; the match to TRBD1 covers 8 bases. Germline V CDR1 and CDR2: KGHSH, LQKENI. V lost 8 bases and J lost 7; bases outside the gene matches: 6. This CDR3 region has 12 residues. The CDR3: CASEDRDGTQYF. CDR3 nucleotides: TGTGCCAGCGAGGACAGGGATGGGACCCAGTACTTC.